This T cell receptor beta chain was profiled in a study of blood T cell repertoires in COVID-19. Study summary: From the United States, Italy and Spain came samples of acute and convalescent COVID-19. PBMCs, B-cell-depleted T cells, or T cells provided the cDNA or gDNA that made up the material.

Methods used by the authors: Estimates of nucleated cell counts were drawn from the amplification of reference gene primers. Sequenced by immunoSEQ multiplex PCR; TCRdb stores in-frame clones only, minus some. The DNA was the basis for D and trimming; V, J and clone size are from that table. The sample has 120,000 or so clones, 75% to 90% seen once. CDR1 and CDR2 from the germline V gene are MNHNS and SASEGT. CDR3 length equals 17 residues. V lost 0 bases and J 3 bases, leaving 18 bases between the germline ends. The receptor's source is a man aged 65 to 79 with active or convalescent COVID-19. The sequenced sample was peripheral blood. The V gene is TRBV6-1, the J gene TRBJ2-7; the D gene is possibly TRBD1 (5 bases). CDR3 residues: CASSEAPSAQGHYEQYF. Written as DNA, the CDR3 is TGTGCCAGCAGTGAAGCCCCCTCGGCCCAGGGCCACTACGAGCAGTACTTC.